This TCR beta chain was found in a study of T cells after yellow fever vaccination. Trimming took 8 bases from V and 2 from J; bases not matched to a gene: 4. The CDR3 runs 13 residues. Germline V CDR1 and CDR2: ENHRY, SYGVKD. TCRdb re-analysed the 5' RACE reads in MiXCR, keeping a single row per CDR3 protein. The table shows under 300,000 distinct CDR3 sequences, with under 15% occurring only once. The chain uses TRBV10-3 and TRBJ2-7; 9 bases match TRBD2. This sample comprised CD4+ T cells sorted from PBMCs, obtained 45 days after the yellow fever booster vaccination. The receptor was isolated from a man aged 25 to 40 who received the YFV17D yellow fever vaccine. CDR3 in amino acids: CAIDSGRTYEQYF. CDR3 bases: TGTGCCATCGATAGCGGGAGAACCTACGAGCAGTACTTC.